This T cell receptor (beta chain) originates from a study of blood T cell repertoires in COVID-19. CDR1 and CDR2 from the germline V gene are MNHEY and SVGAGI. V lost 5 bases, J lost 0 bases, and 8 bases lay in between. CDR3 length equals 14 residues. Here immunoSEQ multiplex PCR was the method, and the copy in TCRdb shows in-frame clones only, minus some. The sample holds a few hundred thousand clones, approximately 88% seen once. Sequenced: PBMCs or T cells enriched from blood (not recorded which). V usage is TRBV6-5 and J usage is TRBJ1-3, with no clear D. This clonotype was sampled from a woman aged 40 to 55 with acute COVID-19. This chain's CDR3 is CASSPRFSGNTIYF. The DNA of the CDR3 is TGTGCCAGCAGTCCGAGATTCTCTGGAAACACCATATATTTT.